Here is one TCR beta chain with its context. Its antigen is unknown. TCRdb keeps only in-frame clones here, not all; method: immunoSEQ multiplex PCR. Of 100,000 or so clones listed, roughly 87% are singletons. This entry comes from a study of graft-versus-host responses after intestinal transplantation. Study background: After anti-thymocyte globulin induction, recipients took tacrolimus and steroids for three to four years.

The CDR3 totals 19 residues. Germline CDR1 reads MDHEN; CDR2 reads SYDVKM. Between the trimmed V and J ends, which lost 3 bases and 3 bases, there was a span of 26 bases. Study observations and caveats: The study found high graft-versus-host to host-versus-graft clonal ratios in allografts of patients with graft-donor T cell macrochimerism. Present in recipient marrow, GvH clones included some that appeared first in ileum or blood. Early after transplant, HvG declines were associated with peak levels of circulating GvH clones.

The gene calls are TRBV28 and TRBJ1-2; unclear D gene. The sequenced sample was unstimulated CD4+ T cells sorted from spleen or lymph node cells, obtained before transplant. The source of this sequence is a human donor who was the organ donor for an intestinal transplant. The CDR3 bases are TGTGCCAGCAGTTTTGGTTGGATAACGACACCAAGCTACGACTATGGCTACACCTTC. Translating it yields CASSFGWITTPSYDYGYTF.